These 20 T cell receptor beta chains came from one sample sequenced in a study of blood T cell repertoires in COVID-19. Here immunoSEQ multiplex PCR was the method, and the copy in TCRdb shows in-frame clones only, minus some. Of 96,000 or so clones in the sample, roughly 90% were seen once. The sample was peripheral blood. These receptors were obtained from a man in his 60s with acute or convalescent COVID-19.

CDR3 nucleotides: TGTGCCAGCTCACCTCGGGACAGTTATAATTCACCCCTCCACTTT. It specifies CASSPRDSYNSPLHF. V usage is TRBV18 and J usage is TRBJ1-6; 7 bases match TRBD1. The CDR3 length is 15 residues. The germline V gene has CDR1 KGHSH and CDR2 LQKENI. After removal of 3 bases from V and 4 bases from J, the junction contained 3 bases not matched to a gene.

The chain combines TRBV6-5 with TRBJ2-7; tentatively, D is TRBD2 (5 bases). V was trimmed by 6 bases and J by 2 bases, leaving 11 bases between them. Per germline, CDR1 MNHEY and CDR2 SVGAGI. This CDR3 is 13 amino acids long. CDR3 protein: CASRMDSTYEQYF. Written as DNA, the CDR3 is TGTGCCAGCAGAATGGACTCCACCTACGAGCAGTACTTC.

The chain is built from TRBV12-3 or TRBV12-4 and TRBJ2-5; TRBD2 agrees at 8 bases. CDR3 length: 13 amino acids. J lost 4 bases, V lost 3 bases, and 1 base had no gene match. Written as DNA, the CDR3 is TGTGCCAGCAGTTTCGCGGGAGGAGAGACCCAGTACTTC. Amino acid sequence: CASSFAGGETQYF.

The chain links TRBV6-5 to TRBJ2-5; a weak D match, TRBD2 (5 bases). Germline assignment: CDR1 MNHEY and CDR2 SVGAGI. The V gene lost 5 bases and the J gene lost 0 bases, with 7 bases spanning the gap. This CDR3 has 13 amino acids. CDR3 DNA: TGTGCCAGCAGTACCGGGGACCAAGAGACCCAGTACTTC. Its translation is CASSTGDQETQYF.

The V gene is TRBV27, the J gene TRBJ2-3; D unclear. CDR3 length equals 13 residues. Trimming removed 3 bases from V and 2 bases from J, with 6 bases in between. The germline V gene has CDR1 MNHEY and CDR2 SMNVEV (reference sequence). The CDR3: CASSLSTTDTQYF. The CDR3 nucleotides read TGTGCCAGCAGTTTGAGTACCACAGATACGCAGTATTTT.

The V gene is TRBV20-1, the J gene TRBJ2-7, with D tentatively TRBD1 (5 bases). Germline-derived CDR1 and CDR2 are DFQATT and SNEGSKA (reference sequence). CDR3 length: 14 residues. Deletions cut 3 bases from V and 2 bases from J, with 14 bases between. The CDR3 loop reads CSASFDSPPYEQYF. CDR3 nucleotides: TGCAGTGCTAGTTTTGACAGCCCGCCCTACGAGCAGTACTTC.

The V call is TRBV27, the J call TRBJ2-3; D may be TRBD2 (5 bases). The CDR3 totals 14 residues. Germline V gene lookup returns CDR1 MNHEY and CDR2 SMNVEV (reference sequence). Trimming shortened V by 5 bases and J by 7 bases, and 16 bases separated the two germline ends. CDR3 protein: CASSASGLVNTQYF. In DNA, the CDR3 is TGTGCCAGCAGTGCATCTGGACTGGTCAATACGCAGTATTTT.

The V gene is TRBV5-1, the J gene TRBJ2-1, with 7 bases lining up with TRBD1. The germline V gene has CDR1 SGHRS and CDR2 YFSETQ. V gave up 4 bases and J gave up 5 bases; unmatched junction bases: 3. The CDR3 is 13 amino acids. The CDR3 protein is CASSLGTDNEQFF. The DNA of the CDR3 is TGCGCCAGCAGCCTAGGGACAGACAATGAGCAGTTCTTC. Variable domain in full (rest from reference TRBV5-1 and TRBJ2-1): KAGVTQTPRYLIKTRGQQVTLSCSPISGHRSVSWYQQTPGQGLQFLFEYFSETQRNKGNFPGRFSGRQFSNSRSEMNVSTLELGDSALYLCASSLGTDNEQFFGPGTRLTVL.

The chain recombines TRBV5-4 with TRBJ2-1; weak D call: TRBD1 (6 bases). CDR1 SGHNT and CDR2 YYREEE come from the germline V gene (reference sequence). The V and J ends lost 1 base and 4 bases respectively, with 9 bases between them. This CDR3 spans 14 amino acids. CDR3 loop: CASSLRQAYNEQFF. The CDR3 DNA follows: TGTGCCAGCAGCTTGAGACAGGCTTACAATGAGCAGTTCTTC.

V is TRBV3-1 (or the pseudogene TRBV3-2) and J is TRBJ1-3; TRBD1 is a possible D gene (5 bases). This CDR3 region has 16 residues. Trimming left V 0 bases short and J 5 bases short, with 14 bases between. Germline loops: CDR1 LGHDT, CDR2 YNNKEL (reference sequence). The CDR3 bases are TGTGCCAGCAGCCAAGAATGGCGACAGACTCGAAACACCATATATTTT. It codes for CASSQEWRQTRNTIYF.

V gene TRBV18 combines with J gene TRBJ1-2; the match to TRBD1 covers 8 bases. CDR1 KGHSH and CDR2 LQKENI come from the germline V gene. The V gene end was trimmed by 5 bases and the J gene end by 6 bases; junction bases not matched to a gene: 11. The CDR3 runs to 15 residues. The CDR3 protein is CASSLGTGSGDGYTF. CDR3 DNA: TGTGCCAGCTCATTGGGGACAGGATCTGGCGATGGCTACACCTTC.

J is TRBJ2-7 and V is TRBV10-1; D gene unclear. This CDR3 region has 12 residues. Germline values: CDR1 WNHNN, CDR2 SYGVQD (reference sequence). V lost 6 bases and J 1 base, leaving 7 bases between the germline ends. CDR3 residues: CASSVPSYEQYF. The CDR3 DNA reads TGCGCCAGCAGCGTTCCTTCCTACGAGCAGTACTTC.

The chain employs TRBV18 and TRBJ1-1; a weak D match, TRBD1 (6 bases). Germline V gene data show CDR1 as KGHSH and CDR2 as LQKENI. V shed 3 bases and J shed 3 bases, with 14 bases lying between them. The CDR3 length is 15 residues. In DNA form, the CDR3 reads TGTGCCAGCTCACCCACGGGGGGGCTGGACACTGAAGCTTTCTTT. The encoded protein is CASSPTGGLDTEAFF.

The chain is built from TRBV2 and TRBJ2-1; 15 nucleotides agree with TRBD2. J gave up 0 bases and V 4 bases, and 7 bases lay outside the gene matches. Per germline, CDR1 SNHLY and CDR2 FYNNEI. The CDR3 runs 19 residues. The CDR3 region is CASSAGLAGGISSYNEQFF. Written as DNA, the CDR3 is TGTGCCAGCAGTGCTGGACTAGCGGGAGGGATCAGCTCCTACAATGAGCAGTTCTTC.

The gene calls are TRBV3-1 (or the pseudogene TRBV3-2) and TRBJ2-7; 11 bases map to TRBD1. The CDR3 has 12 residues. Trimming cost V 5 bases and J 10 bases; bases outside gene matches: 4. Germline V CDR1 and CDR2: LGHDT, YNNKEL (reference sequence). The CDR3 bases are TGTGCCAGCAGCGATGGACAGGGGGCTCAGTACTTC. This encodes CASSDGQGAQYF.

This sequence joins TRBV7-9 and TRBJ1-4; D perhaps matches TRBD1 (5 bases). In germline, CDR1 is SEHNR, CDR2 FQNEAQ (reference sequence). This CDR3 spans 14 amino acids. Trimming removed 5 bases at V and 4 bases at J, with 11 bases between. The DNA of the CDR3 is TGTGCCAGCAGCAGTACGACAGATAATGAAAAACTGTTTTTT. Protein product: CASSSTTDNEKLFF.

This chain connects TRBV29-1 to TRBJ1-5; 7 nucleotides align to TRBD1. The CDR3 is made up of 14 amino acids. CDR1 SQVTM and CDR2 ANQGSEA come from the germline V gene. Losses at the gene ends were 1 base for V and 3 bases for J; bases not matched to a gene: 3. As DNA, the CDR3 is TGCAGCGTTGAAGGGCAGGGGGTCAATCAGCCCCAGCATTTT. It specifies CSVEGQGVNQPQHF. Full variable domain (missing parts from reference TRBV29-1 and TRBJ1-5): SAVISQKPSRDICQRGTSLTIQCQVDSQVTMMFWYRQQPGQSLTLIATANQGSEATYESGFVIDKFPISRPNLTFSTLTVSNMSPEDSSIYLCSVEGQGVNQPQHFGDGTRLSIL.

This chain connects TRBV19 to TRBJ1-6; 9 positions match TRBD1. The germline V gene has CDR1 LNHDA and CDR2 SQIVND (reference sequence). V lost 5 bases and J lost 4; bases outside the gene matches: 9. CDR3 length: 17 residues. The CDR3 loop reads CASSPLDRGAYNSPLHF. The CDR3 bases are TGTGCCAGTAGTCCTTTGGACAGGGGCGCATATAATTCACCCCTCCACTTT. Full variable domain (rest looked up from reference TRBV19 and TRBJ1-6): DGGITQSPKYLFRKEGQNVTLSCEQNLNHDAMYWYRQDPGQGLRLIYYSQIVNDFQKGDIAEGYSVSREKKESFPLTVTSAQKNPTAFYLCASSPLDRGAYNSPLHFGNGTRLTVT.

The chain uses TRBV29-1 and TRBJ2-1; possibly TRBD2 for D (5 bases). The ends were cut back, 3 bases at V and 6 bases at J, with 18 bases in the middle. Per germline, CDR1 SQVTM and CDR2 ANQGSEA. The CDR3 sequence is 15 residues long. The CDR3 reads CSVDVGALRVNEQFF. DNA for the CDR3: TGCAGCGTTGATGTGGGAGCTCTAAGGGTCAATGAGCAGTTCTTC.

J is TRBJ1-1 and V is TRBV10-3, with 7 bases lining up with TRBD1. The V gene end was trimmed by 6 bases and the J gene end by 3 bases; junction bases not matched to a gene: 7. The CDR3 sequence is 14 residues long. CDR1 is ENHRY and CDR2 is SYGVKD in the germline V gene. CDR3 region: CAIRVVGTDTEAFF. The CDR3 DNA follows: TGTGCCATCAGGGTCGTGGGGACAGACACTGAAGCTTTCTTT.